A single sample is the source of the 31 T cell receptor beta chains below, sequenced in a study of OX40 agonist ivuxolimab in advanced cancers. Repertoires were generated with immunoSEQ multiplex PCR, while TCRdb's copy carries only in-frame clones and drops some. The sample shows some 53,000 clones, approximately 94% of them seen only once. The sample was CD4+ or CD8+ T cells sorted from blood, taken in a trial of the OX40 agonist ivuxolimab. The receptors shown here come from an adult with an advanced solid tumor such as melanoma, head and neck, liver or kidney cancer.

The chain joins TRBV9 to TRBJ2-1; the D gene is possibly TRBD1 (5 bases). CDR1 and CDR2 from the germline V gene are SGDLS and YYNGEE. The CDR3 extends over 14 amino acids. V lost 0 bases and J lost 8, with 12 bases in between. The chain's CDR3 is CASSVAGNPDEQFF. DNA for the CDR3: TGTGCCAGCAGCGTAGCAGGGAATCCGGATGAGCAGTTCTTC.

The gene calls are TRBV18 and TRBJ2-1; no clear D gene. Germline CDR1 is KGHSH and CDR2 is LQKENI. V lost 0 bases and J lost 6, with 3 bases in between. The CDR3 is 12 amino acids. This chain's CDR3 is CASSPPRNEQFF. CDR3 sequence (DNA): TGTGCCAGCTCACCACCGCGCAATGAGCAGTTCTTC.

The V call is TRBV30, the J call TRBJ2-5; D ambiguous. V dropped 4 bases and J dropped 2 bases, with 5 bases sitting between them. The germline CDR1 and CDR2 sequences are GTSNPN and SVGIG (reference sequence). This CDR3 has 11 residues. Written as DNA, the CDR3 is TGTGCCTGGACAGAGCAAGAGACCCAGTACTTC. This encodes CAWTEQETQYF.

Here the CDR3 DNA reads TGTGCCAGCAGCCAAGGACAGGGAAATGAGCAGTTCTTC. Its protein is CASSQGQGNEQFF. The chain has TRBV4-2 and TRBJ2-1; 7 nucleotides match TRBD1. V shed 1 base, J shed 7 bases, and the junction held 1 base outside the gene matches. Germline loops: CDR1 LGHNA, CDR2 YNFKEQ. The CDR3 has 13 residues.

The chain employs TRBV4-3 and TRBJ2-7; a possible D gene is TRBD2 (5 bases). The CDR3 contains 12 residues. The V and J ends lost 1 base and 6 bases respectively, with 7 bases between them. In germline, CDR1 is LGHNA, CDR2 YSLEER. The CDR3 sequence: CASSQGGIEQYF. The CDR3 DNA follows: TGCGCCAGCAGCCAAGGAGGGATCGAGCAGTACTTC.

This chain connects TRBV28 to TRBJ2-7; 13 bases are shared with TRBD2. The J segment lost 2 bases and the V segment lost 4 bases, leaving 11 bases of the junction unmatched. The CDR3 totals 18 residues. Germline values: CDR1 MDHEN, CDR2 SYDVKM. The CDR3: CASSSPTLTSGRAYEQYF. The CDR3 DNA sequence: TGTGCCAGCAGTTCCCCGACACTTACTAGCGGGAGGGCCTACGAGCAGTACTTC.

The rearrangement links TRBV19 to TRBJ1-1, with 7 bases identical to TRBD1. Germline V gene lookup returns CDR1 LNHDA and CDR2 SQIVND (reference sequence). The CDR3 runs to 15 residues. The J segment lost 4 bases and the V segment lost 3 bases, leaving 8 bases of the junction unmatched. CDR3 in DNA: TGTGCCAGTAGTATGCTTCCGGGACAGATCACTGAAGCTTTCTTT. It codes for CASSMLPGQITEAFF.

V is TRBV4-1 and J is TRBJ2-2, with D possibly TRBD2 on 5 matching bases. CDR1 is MGHRA and CDR2 is YSYEKL in the germline V gene. V was clipped by 0 bases and J by 2 bases, with 16 bases between them. This CDR3 spans 18 amino acids. The CDR3 coding sequence is TGCGCCAGCAGCCAAGATTGGCCCCCGGGGATTAACACCGGGGAGCTGTTTTTT. Encoded protein: CASSQDWPPGINTGELFF.

The genes are TRBV29-1 and TRBJ2-3, with TRBD2 matching 14 bases. The germline V gene has CDR1 SQVTM and CDR2 ANQGSEA. The CDR3 is 15 amino acids. Unmatched junction bases numbered 4, after V lost 4 bases and J lost 4 bases. The CDR3 region is CSVVGLAGVADTQYF. In nucleotides, the CDR3 is TGCAGCGTTGTGGGACTAGCGGGAGTGGCAGATACGCAGTATTTT.

The chain uses TRBV14 and TRBJ2-7, with D perhaps TRBD2 (6 bases). Trimming shortened V by 0 bases and J by 3 bases, and 18 bases separated the two germline ends. Germline lookup yields CDR1 SGHDN and CDR2 FVKESK. CDR3 length: 17 amino acids. Written as DNA, the CDR3 is TGTGCCAGCAGCCAAGAGGAGGTGGGGGAGGCCTTCTACGAGCAGTACTTC. It yields the protein CASSQEEVGEAFYEQYF. Complete variable domain (other parts from reference TRBV14 and TRBJ2-7): EAGVTQFPSHSVIEKGQTVTLRCDPISGHDNLYWYRRVMGKEIKFLLHFVKESKQDESGMPNNRFLAERTGGTYSTLKVQPAELEDSGVYFCASSQEEVGEAFYEQYFGPGTRLTVT.

The V gene is TRBV13, the J gene TRBJ2-5; either TRBD1 or TRBD2 may supply D (5 bases each). V shed 3 bases and J shed 5 bases, with 19 bases lying between them. Germline lookup yields CDR1 PRHDT and CDR2 FYEKMQ (reference sequence). The CDR3 has 16 residues. CDR3 protein: CASSLTLTGTGETQYF. The CDR3 bases are TGTGCCAGCAGCTTGACCCTTACCGGGACCGGGGAGACCCAGTACTTC.

The V call is TRBV19, the J call TRBJ2-5, with 8 bases identical to TRBD2. Germline V CDR1 and CDR2: LNHDA, SQIVND (reference sequence). With V trimmed by 3 bases and J by 4 bases, 4 bases remained unmatched. CDR3 size: 14 residues. Written as DNA, the CDR3 is TGTGCCAGTAGTATGAGCGGGAGTGGAGAGACCCAGTACTTC. Translating gives CASSMSGSGETQYF.

V is TRBV25-1 and J is TRBJ2-3, with 10 positions matching TRBD1. Germline V lookup: CDR1 MGHDK, CDR2 SYGVNS. The V and J ends lost 4 bases and 3 bases, in that order; junction bases with no gene match: 7. CDR3 length: 16 amino acids. CDR3 amino acids: CASSASGQGVTDTQYF. The CDR3 DNA reads as TGTGCCAGCAGTGCCTCCGGACAGGGGGTTACAGATACGCAGTATTTT.

DNA for the CDR3: TGTGCCAGCAGCTTGGTAGCGGGACCCTACAATGAGCAGTTCTTC. Amino acids: CASSLVAGPYNEQFF. V is TRBV5-4 and J is TRBJ2-1; TRBD2 agrees at 8 bases. The germline V gene has CDR1 SGHNT and CDR2 YYREEE (reference sequence). The junction had 1 base not matched to a gene; V was cut back by 0 bases and J by 2 bases. There are 15 residues in the CDR3.

The gene calls are TRBV30 and TRBJ1-1; D gene uncertain. CDR3 size: 11 residues. Trimming shortened V by 0 bases and J by 8 bases, and 7 bases separated the two germline ends. In germline, CDR1 is GTSNPN, CDR2 SVGIG (reference sequence). The CDR3 DNA sequence: TGTGCCTGGAGTGTCAAGGTGGAAGCTTTCTTT. It encodes CAWSVKVEAFF.

V usage is TRBV6-1 and J usage is TRBJ1-1; tentative D call: TRBD1 (6 bases). V was cut by 4 bases and J by 10 bases, with 16 bases left in between. Germline CDR1 and CDR2: MNHNS and SASEGT. This CDR3 contains 13 residues. CDR3: CASSVQGLGGAFF. The CDR3 region has the DNA TGTGCCAGCAGTGTACAGGGTCTAGGTGGAGCTTTCTTT.

This chain joins TRBV19 and TRBJ1-2; D is unclear. The CDR3 extends over 9 amino acids. V lost 8 bases and J lost 6, with 4 bases in between. Germline-derived CDR1 and CDR2 are LNHDA and SQIVND (reference sequence). CDR3 DNA: TGTGCCAGTGGGAATGGCTACACCTTC. Translated, it gives CASGNGYTF.

The rearrangement links TRBV6-1 to TRBJ2-3; 12 bases are shared with TRBD2. Germline loops: CDR1 MNHNS, CDR2 SASEGT. This CDR3 has 16 amino acids. V lost 6 bases, J lost 6 bases, and 10 bases stayed unmatched. CDR3 protein: CASSETGLAGGDTQYF. The CDR3 coding sequence is TGTGCCAGCAGCGAAACGGGGCTAGCGGGGGGGGATACGCAGTATTTT.

This chain connects TRBV27 to TRBJ2-7; 7 positions match TRBD1. The CDR3 runs to 15 residues. CDR1 and CDR2 from the germline V gene are MNHEY and SMNVEV (reference sequence). The V segment lost 6 bases and the J segment 2 bases; nucleotides outside the gene matches: 10. The CDR3 reads CASRPIGGPPYEQYF. The CDR3, as DNA: TGTGCCAGCAGACCAATAGGGGGCCCACCCTACGAGCAGTACTTC.

This clone was recorded only once. The chain employs TRBV18 and TRBJ2-5; weak D call: TRBD2 (6 bases). This CDR3 region has 17 residues. V was shortened by 4 bases and J by 2 bases, with 20 bases between the two germline ends. The germline CDR1 and CDR2 sequences are KGHSH and LQKENI. CDR3 region: CASSQKRAGITQETQYF. The CDR3 region has the DNA TGTGCCAGCTCACAAAAGCGGGCAGGCATAACGCAAGAGACCCAGTACTTC.

CDR3 amino acids: CASSPGPGSNYGYTF. DNA for the CDR3: TGTGCCAGCAGCCCAGGTCCGGGGAGCAACTATGGCTACACCTTC. The rearrangement uses TRBV4-2 and TRBJ1-2; no reliable D call. V was pared by 4 bases and J by 2 bases, with 14 bases between. The germline CDR1 and CDR2 sequences are LGHNA and YNFKEQ. The CDR3 is 15 amino acids.

This chain uses TRBV30 with TRBJ1-2; 9 bases match TRBD1. The CDR3 is 13 amino acids. CDR1 is GTSNPN, CDR2 SVGIG, per germline (reference sequence). V was pared by 5 bases and J by 3 bases, with 4 bases of the junction left unmatched. DNA for the CDR3: TGTGCCTGGGGACAGGGGTACGACTATGGCTACACCTTC. Protein sequence: CAWGQGYDYGYTF.

This chain links TRBV6-5 with TRBJ2-1, with 10 positions matching TRBD1. This CDR3 region has 15 residues. Germline CDR1 reads MNHEY; CDR2 reads SVGAGI. The V segment lost 6 bases and the J segment 2 bases; nucleotides outside the gene matches: 4. CDR3 sequence (DNA): TGTGCCAGCAGGGGGGGGACAGGGGCCTACAATGAGCAGTTCTTC. It encodes CASRGGTGAYNEQFF.

Only a few counts were recorded for this clone. The chain links TRBV2 to TRBJ1-1; no firm D call. Germline CDR1 reads SNHLY; CDR2 reads FYNNEI. Trimming removed 4 bases at V and 11 bases at J, with 17 bases between. The CDR3 sequence is 13 residues long. CDR3 in amino acids: CASSGGSSGWAFF. In nucleotides, the CDR3 is TGTGCCAGCAGTGGAGGCTCCTCCGGCTGGGCTTTCTTT.

V usage is TRBV27 and J usage is TRBJ2-3; a weak D match, TRBD1 (5 bases). The CDR3 is 15 amino acids. Trimming left V 4 bases short and J 2 bases short, with 13 bases between. Per germline, CDR1 MNHEY and CDR2 SMNVEV (reference sequence). The CDR3 DNA sequence: TGTGCCAGCAGTTGGGGCGTAGGTAACACAGATACGCAGTATTTT. It translates to CASSWGVGNTDTQYF.

The chain combines TRBV5-1 with TRBJ2-7, with D unresolved. The CDR3 has 17 residues. Germline-derived CDR1 and CDR2 are SGHRS and YFSETQ. The V and J ends lost 0 bases and 2 bases respectively, with 18 bases between them. The CDR3 spells CASSLDFGMNTPYEQYF. Here the CDR3 DNA reads TGCGCCAGCAGCTTGGATTTTGGGATGAATACCCCCTACGAGCAGTACTTC.

This CDR3 is CASRGPNTDTQYF. In nucleotides, the CDR3 is TGTGCCAGCAGGGGACCGAACACAGATACGCAGTATTTT. This chain links TRBV7-9 with TRBJ2-3, with D perhaps matching TRBD1 or TRBD2 (5 bases each). Trimming took 6 bases from V and 2 from J, leaving 9 bases between them. The germline V gene has CDR1 SEHNR and CDR2 FQNEAQ (reference sequence). The CDR3 sequence is 13 residues long.

The V and J genes are TRBV15 and TRBJ2-1; 10 nucleotides agree with TRBD2. CDR1 is LNHNV, CDR2 YYDKDF, per germline (reference sequence). This CDR3 is built from 17 residues. The V and J ends lost 0 bases and 4 bases, in that order; junction bases with no gene match: 6. The CDR3 DNA sequence: TGTGCCACCAGCAGAGATCGCACTAGCGGGGAGTACAATGAGCAGTTCTTC. Residues: CATSRDRTSGEYNEQFF.

The chain links TRBV4-2 to TRBJ2-7; D not certain. V lost 1 base, J lost 0 bases, and 10 bases lay in between. The V gene's germline CDR1 is LGHNA and CDR2 YNFKEQ. The CDR3 totals 15 residues. The CDR3 bases are TGTGCCAGCAGCCAAGGTGGCGAGAGCTCCTACGAGCAGTACTTC. It is translated as CASSQGGESSYEQYF.

The gene calls are TRBV27 and TRBJ2-7; D unclear. V lost 8 bases and J lost 4, with 15 bases in between. The CDR3 spans 13 residues. Germline V gene data show CDR1 as MNHEY and CDR2 as SMNVEV (reference sequence). The CDR3 nucleotides read TGTGCCAGCGTTGGTAGGGAATCTTACGAGCAGTACTTC. Its translation: CASVGRESYEQYF.

The chain links TRBV19 to TRBJ1-1; 10 nucleotides align to TRBD1. The CDR3 length is 15 residues. Germline CDR1 reads LNHDA; CDR2 reads SQIVND (reference sequence). The ends lost 5 bases at V and 1 base at J; junction bases unmatched: 4. CDR3 in DNA: TGTGCCAGTAGTCCATGGGACAGGGGGAACACTGAAGCTTTCTTT. This codes for CASSPWDRGNTEAFF.